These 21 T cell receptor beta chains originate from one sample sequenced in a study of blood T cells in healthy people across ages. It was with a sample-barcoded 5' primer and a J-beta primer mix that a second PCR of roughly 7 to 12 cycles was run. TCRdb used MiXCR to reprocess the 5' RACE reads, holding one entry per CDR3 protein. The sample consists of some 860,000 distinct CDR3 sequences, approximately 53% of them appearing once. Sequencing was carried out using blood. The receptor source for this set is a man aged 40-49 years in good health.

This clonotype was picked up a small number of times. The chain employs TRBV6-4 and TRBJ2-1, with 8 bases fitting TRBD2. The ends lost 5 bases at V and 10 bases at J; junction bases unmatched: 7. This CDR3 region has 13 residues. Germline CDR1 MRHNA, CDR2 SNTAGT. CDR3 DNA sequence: TGTGCCAGCAGTACCGGGGGGGCCGGGGAGCAGTTCTTC. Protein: CASSTGGAGEQFF.

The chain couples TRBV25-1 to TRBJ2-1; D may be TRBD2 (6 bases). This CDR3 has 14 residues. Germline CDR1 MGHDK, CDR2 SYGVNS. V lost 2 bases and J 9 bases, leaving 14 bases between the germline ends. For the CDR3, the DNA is TGTGCCAGCAGTGAACCGGGGACTTTCGGTGAGCAGTTCTTC. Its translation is CASSEPGTFGEQFF.

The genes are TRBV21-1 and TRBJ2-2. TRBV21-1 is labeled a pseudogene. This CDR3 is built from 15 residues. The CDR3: CASTCSTGYTGELFF. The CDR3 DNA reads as TGTGCCAGCACGTGTTCGACAGGATACACCGGGGAGCTGTTTTTT.

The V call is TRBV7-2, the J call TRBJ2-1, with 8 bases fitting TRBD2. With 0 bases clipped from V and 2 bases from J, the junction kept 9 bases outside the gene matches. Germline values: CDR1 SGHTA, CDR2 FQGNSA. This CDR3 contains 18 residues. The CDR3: CASSLASGGAPPYNEQFF. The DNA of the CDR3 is TGTGCCAGCAGCTTAGCTTCGGGAGGGGCCCCTCCCTACAATGAGCAGTTCTTC. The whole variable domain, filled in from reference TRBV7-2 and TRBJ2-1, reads GAGVSQSPSNKVTEKGKDVELRCDPISGHTALYWYRQSLGQGLEFLIYFQGNSAPDKSGLPSDRFSAERTGGSVSTLTIQRTQQEDSAVYLCASSLASGGAPPYNEQFFGPGTRLTVL.

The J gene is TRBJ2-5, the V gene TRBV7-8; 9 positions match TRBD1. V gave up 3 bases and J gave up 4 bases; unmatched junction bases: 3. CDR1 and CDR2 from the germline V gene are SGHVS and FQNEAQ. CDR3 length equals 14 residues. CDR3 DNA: TGTGCCAGCAGCTTTATGGACAGGGGAGAGACCCAGTACTTC. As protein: CASSFMDRGETQYF.

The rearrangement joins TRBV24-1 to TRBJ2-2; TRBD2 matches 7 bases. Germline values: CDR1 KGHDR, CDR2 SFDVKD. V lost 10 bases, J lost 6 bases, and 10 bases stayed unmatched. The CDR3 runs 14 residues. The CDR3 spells CATAGTTSAGELFF. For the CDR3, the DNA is TGTGCCACGGCCGGGACTACAAGCGCCGGGGAGCTGTTTTTT.

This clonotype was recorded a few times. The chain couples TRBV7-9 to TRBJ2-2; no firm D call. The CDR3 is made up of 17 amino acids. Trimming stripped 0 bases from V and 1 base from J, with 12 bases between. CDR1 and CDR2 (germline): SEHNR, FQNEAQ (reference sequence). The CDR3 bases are TGTGCCAGCAGCTTAGCGCGCGGTAACCGGAACACCGGGGAGCTGTTTTTT. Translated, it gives CASSLARGNRNTGELFF.

Here the CDR3 reads CATSDSVRATDTQYF. The DNA of the CDR3 is TGTGCCACCAGTGATTCGGTCAGGGCTACAGATACGCAGTATTTT. The genes are TRBV24-1 and TRBJ2-3; weak D call: TRBD1 (5 bases). Germline CDR1 is KGHDR and CDR2 is SFDVKD. Between the trimmed V and J ends, which lost 2 bases and 3 bases, there was a span of 11 bases. The CDR3 is 15 residues long.

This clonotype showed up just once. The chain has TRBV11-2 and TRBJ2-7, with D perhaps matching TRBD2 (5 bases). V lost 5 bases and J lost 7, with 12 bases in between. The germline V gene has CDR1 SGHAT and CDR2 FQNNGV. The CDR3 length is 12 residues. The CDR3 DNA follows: TGTGCCAGCAGCCGGACTTGGGGAGAGCAGTACTTC. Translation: CASSRTWGEQYF.

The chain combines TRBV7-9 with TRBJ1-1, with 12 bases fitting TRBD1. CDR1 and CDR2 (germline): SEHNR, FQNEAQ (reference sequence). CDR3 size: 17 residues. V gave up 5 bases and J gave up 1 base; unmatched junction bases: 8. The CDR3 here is CASSPGTGGSRNTEAFF. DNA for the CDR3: TGTGCCAGCAGCCCAGGGACAGGGGGCTCAAGGAACACTGAAGCTTTCTTT.

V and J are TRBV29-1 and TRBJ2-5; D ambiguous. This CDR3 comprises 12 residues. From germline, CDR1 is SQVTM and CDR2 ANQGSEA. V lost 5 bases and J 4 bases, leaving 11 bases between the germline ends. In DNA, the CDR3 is TGCAGCGTTCGAGTTTCGAGAGAGACCCAGTACTTC. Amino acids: CSVRVSRETQYF.

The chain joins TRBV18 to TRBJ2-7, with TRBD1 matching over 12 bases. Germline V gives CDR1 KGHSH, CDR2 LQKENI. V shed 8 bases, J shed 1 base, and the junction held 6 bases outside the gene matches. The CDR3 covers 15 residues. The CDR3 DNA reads TGTGCCAGCACGGGACAGGGGGCTTCGTCCTACGAGCAGTACTTC. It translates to CASTGQGASSYEQYF.

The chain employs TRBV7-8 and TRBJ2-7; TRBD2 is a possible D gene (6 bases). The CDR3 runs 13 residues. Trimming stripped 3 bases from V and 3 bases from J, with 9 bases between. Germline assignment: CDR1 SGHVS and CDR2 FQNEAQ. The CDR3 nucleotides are TGTGCCAGCAGCTTGGAGGGCCTCTACGAGCAGTACTTC. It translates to CASSLEGLYEQYF.

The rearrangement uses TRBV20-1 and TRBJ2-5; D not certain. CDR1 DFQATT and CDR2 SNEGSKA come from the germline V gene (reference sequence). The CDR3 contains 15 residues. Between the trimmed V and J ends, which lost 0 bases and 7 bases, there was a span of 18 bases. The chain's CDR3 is CSARDVTSPDVTQYF. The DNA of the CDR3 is TGCAGTGCTAGAGATGTCACTTCCCCAGATGTGACCCAGTACTTC.

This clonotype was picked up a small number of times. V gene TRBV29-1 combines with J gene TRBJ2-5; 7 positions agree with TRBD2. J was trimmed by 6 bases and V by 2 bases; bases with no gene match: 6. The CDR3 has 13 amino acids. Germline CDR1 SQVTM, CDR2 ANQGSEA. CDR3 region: CSVEWGGLQTQYF. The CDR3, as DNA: TGCAGCGTTGAATGGGGGGGATTGCAGACCCAGTACTTC.

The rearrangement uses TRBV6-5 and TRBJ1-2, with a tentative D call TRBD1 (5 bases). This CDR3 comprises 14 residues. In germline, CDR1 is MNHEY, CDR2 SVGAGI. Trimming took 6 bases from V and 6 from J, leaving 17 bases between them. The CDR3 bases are TGTGCCAGCAGGGGGCTTGCCGGGACCCATGGCTACACCTTC. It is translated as CASRGLAGTHGYTF.

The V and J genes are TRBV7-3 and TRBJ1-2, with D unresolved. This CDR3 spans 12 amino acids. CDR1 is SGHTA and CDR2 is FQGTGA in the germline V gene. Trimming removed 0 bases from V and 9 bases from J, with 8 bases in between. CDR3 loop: CASSLTGFSYTF. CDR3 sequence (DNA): TGTGCCAGCAGCTTAACCGGATTTAGCTACACCTTC.

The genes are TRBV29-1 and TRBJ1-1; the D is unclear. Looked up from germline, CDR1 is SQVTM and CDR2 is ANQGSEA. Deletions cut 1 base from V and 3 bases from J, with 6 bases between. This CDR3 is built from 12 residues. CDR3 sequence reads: CSVEGAYTEAFF. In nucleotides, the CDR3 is TGCAGCGTTGAAGGGGCTTACACTGAAGCTTTCTTT.

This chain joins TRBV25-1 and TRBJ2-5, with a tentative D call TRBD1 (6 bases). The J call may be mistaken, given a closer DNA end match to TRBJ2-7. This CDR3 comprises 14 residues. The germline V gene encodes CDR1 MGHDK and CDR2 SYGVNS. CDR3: CASSEDRPPHEQYF. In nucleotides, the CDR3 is TGTGCCAGCAGTGAAGACAGGCCGCCCCACGAGCAGTACTTC.

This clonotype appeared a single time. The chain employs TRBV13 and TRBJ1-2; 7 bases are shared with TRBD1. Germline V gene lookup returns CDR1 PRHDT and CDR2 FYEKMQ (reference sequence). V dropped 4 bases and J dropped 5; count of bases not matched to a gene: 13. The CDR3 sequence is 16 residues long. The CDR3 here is CASSSAPSGQNYGYTF. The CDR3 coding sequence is TGTGCCAGCAGCTCCGCACCCTCGGGACAGAATTATGGCTACACCTTC.

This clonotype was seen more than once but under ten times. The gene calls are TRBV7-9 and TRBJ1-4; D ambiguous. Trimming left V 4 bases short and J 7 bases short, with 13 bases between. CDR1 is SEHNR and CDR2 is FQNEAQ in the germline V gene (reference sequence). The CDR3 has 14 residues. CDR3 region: CASSYGVVGEKLFF. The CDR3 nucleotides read TGTGCCAGCAGCTATGGGGTTGTCGGTGAAAAACTGTTTTTT.